This passage covers 24 T cell receptor beta chains from one sample sequenced in a study of metastatic and nonmetastatic thyroid tumors. TCRdb called clones again from the PCR reads with MiXCR. This table holds 35,000 to 40,000 clones, about 27% found once. Thyroid surgery took place with no prior treatment in any patient. Material for sequencing was blood. The source of these receptors is a male donor with papillary thyroid cancer or a benign thyroid nodule (not recorded which). Some clones in this sample may be carry-over from other donors' samples.

By share, this clone counts as medium-sized. The rearrangement links TRBV9 to TRBJ2-1; 8 nucleotides line up with TRBD2. Germline V gene sequence: CDR1 SGDLS, CDR2 YYNGEE. There are 17 residues in the CDR3. J was trimmed by 1 base and V by 6 bases; bases with no gene match: 12. DNA of the CDR3: TGTGCCAGCATGGATAGCGGGACCGGCGAGTCCTACAATGAGCAGTTCTTC. Protein product: CASMDSGTGESYNEQFF.

This clone was detected only a few times. The rearrangement links TRBV11-1 to TRBJ2-1; 7 bases fit TRBD2. The J segment lost 8 bases and the V segment lost 5 bases, leaving 12 bases of the junction unmatched. CDR1 and CDR2 from the germline V gene are SGHAT and FQDESV (reference sequence). The CDR3 sequence is 15 residues long. CDR3 loop: CASSPGTTAPHEQFF. In DNA, the CDR3 is TGTGCCAGCAGCCCCGGGACTACAGCTCCGCATGAGCAGTTCTTC.

This clone was recorded many times. This sequence joins TRBV20-1 and TRBJ2-2; 7 bases align to TRBD2. The junction had 4 bases not matched to a gene; V was cut back by 4 bases and J by 8 bases. Germline CDR1 is DFQATT and CDR2 is SNEGSKA (reference sequence). The CDR3 length is 12 residues. The CDR3 reads CSANPGGGELFF. DNA of the CDR3: TGCAGTGCTAACCCCGGGGGGGGGGAGCTGTTTTTT.

This clone came up many times. V usage is TRBV7-2 and J usage is TRBJ1-2; D uncertain. CDR3 size: 14 residues. The V end lost 2 bases, the J end lost 0 bases, and 7 bases lay between the germline ends. Germline V gene lookup returns CDR1 SGHTA and CDR2 FQGNSA. The CDR3 protein is CASSLNTANYGYTF. The CDR3 region has the DNA TGTGCCAGCAGCTTAAATACAGCTAACTATGGCTACACCTTC. Full variable domain (rest looked up from reference TRBV7-2 and TRBJ1-2): GAGVSQSPSNKVTEKGKDVELRCDPISGHTALYWYRQSLGQGLEFLIYFQGNSAPDKSGLPSDRFSAERTGGSVSTLTIQRTQQEDSAVYLCASSLNTANYGYTFGSGTRLTVV.

This clone appeared a few times. The chain recombines TRBV6-1 with TRBJ1-6, with D tentatively TRBD1 (5 bases). V dropped 6 bases and J dropped 6 bases, with 15 bases sitting between them. Per the germline V gene, CDR1 is MNHNS and CDR2 is SASEGT. The CDR3 spans 15 residues. As DNA, the CDR3 is TGTGCCAGCAGAGAGAGACAGACCCCTAATTCACCCCTCCACTTT. It codes for CASRERQTPNSPLHF.

The J gene is TRBJ2-3, the V gene TRBV19, with 8 bases fitting TRBD2. Germline V gives CDR1 LNHDA, CDR2 SQIVND (reference sequence). V gave up 5 bases and J gave up 4 bases; unmatched junction bases: 8. The CDR3 has 15 amino acids. CDR3 in amino acids: CASSWGLGAADTQYF. The DNA for the CDR3 is TGTGCCAGTAGTTGGGGACTAGGAGCGGCAGATACGCAGTATTTT.

This clone has a count of ten or more. V and J are TRBV19 and TRBJ1-1; D possibly corresponds to TRBD1 (6 bases). CDR1 is LNHDA and CDR2 is SQIVND in the germline V gene (reference sequence). V was trimmed by 5 bases and J by 3 bases, leaving 10 bases between them. The CDR3 extends over 13 amino acids. CDR3 nucleotides: TGTGCCAGTAGTGTACAGGGCTACACTGAAGCTTTCTTT. Translating gives CASSVQGYTEAFF. Drawing the rest from reference TRBV19 and TRBJ1-1, the complete variable domain is DGGITQSPKYLFRKEGQNVTLSCEQNLNHDAMYWYRQDPGQGLRLIYYSQIVNDFQKGDIAEGYSVSREKKESFPLTVTSAQKNPTAFYLCASSVQGYTEAFFGQGTRLTVV.

The table lists this clone with a few counts. The CDR3 DNA follows: TGTGCCAGCAGCTCACACGCCTACGAGCAGTACTTC. This translates into CASSSHAYEQYF. V and J are TRBV27 and TRBJ2-7; D is undetermined. The CDR3 runs 12 residues. Germline V gives CDR1 MNHEY, CDR2 SMNVEV (reference sequence). The germline V and J ends were trimmed by 6 bases and 2 bases, with 8 bases remaining between them.

DNA for the CDR3: TGTGCCAGCAGCTTAGCTCCGGGTTTAAGCACAGATACGCAGTATTTT. Protein: CASSLAPGLSTDTQYF. The V gene is TRBV7-2, the J gene TRBJ2-3; the D is unclear. CDR1 is SGHTA and CDR2 is FQGNSA in the germline V gene. V was trimmed by 0 bases and J by 0 bases, leaving 10 bases between them. This CDR3 contains 16 residues.

This clone is judged medium-sized (0.01 to 0.1%). V and J are TRBV6-1 and TRBJ2-1; 8 bases align to TRBD2. Germline V lookup: CDR1 MNHNS, CDR2 SASEGT. Trimming cost V 6 bases and J 9 bases; bases outside gene matches: 4. The CDR3 sequence is 12 residues long. DNA of the CDR3: TGTGCCAGCAGCCGGCTAGCGGGTGAGCAGTTCTTC. Translation: CASSRLAGEQFF.

In this sample, this clone turned up many times. The rearrangement joins TRBV28 to TRBJ1-1, with D possibly TRBD1 on 6 matching bases. Per the germline V gene, CDR1 is MDHEN and CDR2 is SYDVKM. The length of the CDR3 is 15 residues. Trimming shortened V by 7 bases and J by 1 base, and 16 bases separated the two germline ends. In DNA form, the CDR3 reads TGTGCCAGCACGGGAGAAGACAGGACGAACACTGAAGCTTTCTTT. Amino acid sequence: CASTGEDRTNTEAFF.

The chain uses TRBV5-6 and TRBJ2-2; 14 nucleotides align to TRBD2. CDR3 length equals 19 residues. Germline assignment: CDR1 SGHDT and CDR2 YYEEEE. Unmatched junction bases numbered 12, after V lost 3 bases and J lost 5 bases. In DNA, the CDR3 is TGTGCCAGCAGCTCAGACGGACTAGCGGGAGGTCATGAGACCGGGGAGCTGTTTTTT. It yields the protein CASSSDGLAGGHETGELFF.

This clone was recorded at least ten times. The gene calls are TRBV30 and TRBJ1-2, with a possible D match to TRBD1 (5 bases). There are 12 residues in the CDR3. V gave up 8 bases and J gave up 4 bases, with 14 bases separating them. Per germline, CDR1 GTSNPN and CDR2 SVGIG (reference sequence). The CDR3 sequence: CAGQQRFYGYTF. DNA for the CDR3: TGTGCCGGACAACAGCGATTCTATGGCTACACCTTC. The full variable domain, rest sourced from reference TRBV30 and TRBJ1-2, is SQTIHQWPATLVQPVGSPLSLECTVEGTSNPNLYWYRQAAGRGLQLLFYSVGIGQISSEVPQNLSASRPQDRQFILSSKKLLLSDSGFYLCAGQQRFYGYTFGSGTRLTVV.

The V call is TRBV12-3 or TRBV12-4, the J call TRBJ2-7, with 9 bases that match TRBD1. This CDR3 spans 20 amino acids. V dropped 0 bases and J dropped 6; count of bases not matched to a gene: 21. In DNA, the CDR3 is TGTGCCAGCAGTTTAGCGGATTGGGGACAGGGCCCACCCGATCCCATCGAGCAGTACTTC. Its translation is CASSLADWGQGPPDPIEQYF.

J is TRBJ2-2 and V is TRBV5-1, with D possibly called TRBD1 or TRBD2 (5 bases each). Trimming removed 10 bases from V and 0 bases from J, with 22 bases in between. This CDR3 region has 17 residues. CDR1 is SGHRS, CDR2 YFSETQ, per germline. The CDR3 reads CASGAPRGRANTGELFF. In DNA form, the CDR3 reads TGCGCCTCAGGTGCCCCTCGGGGCAGGGCGAACACCGGGGAGCTGTTTTTT.

This clone is classed as medium-sized (0.01 to 0.1%). This chain connects TRBV6-1 to TRBJ2-1, with TRBD2 as a possible D gene (5 bases). The germline V gene encodes CDR1 MNHNS and CDR2 SASEGT. V was trimmed by 6 bases and J by 0 bases, leaving 12 bases between them. The CDR3 totals 15 residues. The CDR3 is CASRLERSSYNEQFF. In DNA form, the CDR3 reads TGTGCCAGCAGACTAGAGCGGAGCTCCTACAATGAGCAGTTCTTC.

This clone is labeled as medium-sized. V gene TRBV7-9 combines with J gene TRBJ2-6; weak D call: TRBD2 (6 bases). The CDR3 has 18 residues. The germline gives CDR1 SEHNR, CDR2 FQNEAQ (reference sequence). V gave up 1 base and J gave up 1 base, with 14 bases separating them. The CDR3 loop reads CASSLGGLAPSGANVLTF. In nucleotides, the CDR3 is TGTGCCAGCAGCTTAGGGGGCCTAGCGCCGTCTGGGGCCAACGTCCTGACTTTC.

The chain recombines TRBV28 with TRBJ1-2; TRBD1 matches 7 bases. There are 13 residues in the CDR3. V was pared by 3 bases and J by 4 bases, with 2 bases of the junction left unmatched. Germline V gene data show CDR1 as MDHEN and CDR2 as SYDVKM. CDR3 in DNA: TGTGCCAGCAGTTTCCCAGGGGGCTATGGCTACACCTTC. Protein sequence: CASSFPGGYGYTF.

This sequence joins TRBV28 and TRBJ1-6; perhaps TRBD1 as D (5 bases). Trimming stripped 7 bases from V and 9 bases from J, with 16 bases between. The CDR3 sequence is 14 residues long. Germline V CDR1 and CDR2: MDHEN, SYDVKM. In DNA form, the CDR3 reads TGTGCCAGCATCCCTCGGGGGAAAGGTTCACCCCTCCACTTT. Amino acid sequence: CASIPRGKGSPLHF.

This clone was detected ten times or more. This chain links TRBV12-3 or TRBV12-4 with TRBJ1-2; TRBD1 matches 7 bases. Germline trimming cut 2 bases from V and 4 bases from J; bases unmatched to any gene: 1. This CDR3 comprises 13 residues. DNA for the CDR3: TGTGCCAGCAGTTTACGGGACAGCTATGGCTACACCTTC. Translated: CASSLRDSYGYTF.

The chain has TRBV20-1 and TRBJ2-5, with D perhaps being TRBD1 or TRBD2 (5 bases each). V was clipped by 5 bases and J by 5 bases, with 12 bases between them. Germline V CDR1 and CDR2: DFQATT, SNEGSKA (reference sequence). There are 12 residues in the CDR3. CDR3 nucleotides: TGCAGTGCTGAGTGGGACGCCGAGACCCAGTACTTC. Its protein is CSAEWDAETQYF.

Only a few counts were recorded for this clone. The chain recombines TRBV20-1 with TRBJ2-7; the D gene is possibly TRBD2 (5 bases). The V end was cut by 6 bases, the J end by 3 bases, with 18 bases between. CDR1 and CDR2 (germline): DFQATT, SNEGSKA (reference sequence). CDR3 length: 14 residues. The CDR3 loop is CSAPDFSGNYEQYF. CDR3 bases: TGCAGTGCCCCGGACTTCTCCGGTAACTACGAGCAGTACTTC.

This clone occurred once. The V call is TRBV20-1, the J call TRBJ2-1, with a possible D match to TRBD2 (5 bases). The CDR3 has 15 residues. V lost 6 bases, J lost 8 bases, and 23 bases lay in between. Germline assignment: CDR1 DFQATT and CDR2 SNEGSKA (reference sequence). The CDR3 nucleotides read TGCAGTGCCATCCCCCTCCAAACCCCGAGGGATGAGCAGTTCTTC. Encoded protein: CSAIPLQTPRDEQFF.

The table lists this clone with many counts. V gene TRBV7-8 combines with J gene TRBJ2-3; TRBD1 agrees at 10 bases. The CDR3 totals 18 residues. Losses at the gene ends were 5 bases for V and 0 bases for J; bases not matched to a gene: 11. From germline, CDR1 is SGHVS and CDR2 FQNEAQ. In DNA form, the CDR3 reads TGTGCCAGCAGCCTCAGGACAGGGGGAACGGTGAGCACAGATACGCAGTATTTT. Its translation is CASSLRTGGTVSTDTQYF.